Listed below are T cell receptor beta chains from one sample, sequenced in a study of blood T cell repertoires in COVID-19. Assay: immunoSEQ multiplex PCR; the TCRdb copy retains only in-frame clones and omits some. The sample shows about 95,000 clones, under 90% of them seen only once. The sample comprised peripheral blood. The receptors were sampled from a human donor in a cohort sampled during active COVID-19. The CDR3 runs from the conserved cysteine through the conserved F or W. The D gene is left open where the match is weak. Clone size is shown for a subset of rows, as once, few, many or a class of expanded clone.

size: -; V: TRBV2; D: TRBD1; J: TRBJ2-1; CDR3: CASSEDRGRIRQFF; DNA: TGTGCCAGCAGTGAGGACAGGGGGCGAATAAGGCAGTTCTTC
size: -; V: TRBV5-1; D: TRBD2; J: TRBJ2-7; CDR3: CASSLRLAGSYEQYF; DNA: TGCGCCAGCAGCTTGAGACTAGCGGGGAGCTACGAGCAGTACTTC
size: -; V: TRBV5-1; D: -; J: TRBJ2-7; CDR3: CASSFNIGSSYEQYF; DNA: TGCGCCAGCAGCTTCAATATCGGGAGCTCCTACGAGCAGTACTTC
size: -; V: TRBV14; D: TRBD2; J: TRBJ2-1; CDR3: CASSHGTSGINEQFF; DNA: TGTGCCAGCAGCCACGGGACTAGCGGGATAAATGAGCAGTTCTTC
size: once; V: TRBV7-9; D: -; J: TRBJ2-7; CDR3: CASSLALAGISEQYF; DNA: TGTGCCAGCAGCTTAGCCCTAGCTGGAATCTCCGAGCAGTACTTC
size: once; V: TRBV10-2; D: TRBD2; J: TRBJ2-2; CDR3: CASSFSGTSVNTGELFF; DNA: TGCGCCAGCAGCTTTTCCGGGACTAGCGTGAACACCGGGGAGCTGTTTTTT
size: once; V: TRBV5-1; D: -; J: TRBJ2-7; CDR3: CASRFPTGSYEQYF; DNA: TGCGCCAGCAGGTTCCCCACAGGGTCCTACGAGCAGTACTTC
size: -; V: TRBV6-5; D: -; J: TRBJ2-2; CDR3: CASKRDGGTGELFF; DNA: TGTGCCAGCAAACGGGACGGGGGTACCGGGGAGCTGTTTTTT
size: -; V: TRBV14; D: -; J: TRBJ2-5; CDR3: CASSQAFRGRETQYF; DNA: TGTGCCAGCAGCCAAGCATTCAGGGGCCGAGAGACCCAGTACTTC
size: -; V: TRBV6-2/TRBV6-3; D: TRBD2; J: TRBJ2-5; CDR3: CASSYVGGRIETQYF; DNA: TGTGCCAGCAGTTACGTGGGCGGGAGAATAGAGACCCAGTACTTC
size: -; V: TRBV6-5; D: TRBD1; J: TRBJ1-2; CDR3: CASSYRQGHGYTF; DNA: TGTGCCAGCAGTTACCGACAGGGACATGGCTACACCTTC
size: -; V: TRBV28; D: -; J: TRBJ1-4; CDR3: CASIGQIRGEKLFF; DNA: TGTGCCAGCATAGGACAGATTCGTGGGGAAAAACTGTTTTTT
size: -; V: TRBV27; D: -; J: TRBJ2-1; CDR3: CASSRGGQEQFF; DNA: TGTGCCAGCAGTAGGGGGGGCCAAGAGCAGTTCTTC
size: -; V: TRBV7-9; D: TRBD2; J: TRBJ2-7; CDR3: CASSLGLAGGREQYF; DNA: TGTGCCAGCAGCTTAGGACTAGCGGGGGGGCGCGAGCAGTACTTC
size: few; V: TRBV7-8; D: TRBD1; J: TRBJ2-1; CDR3: CASSLRQGYNEQFF; DNA: TGTGCCAGCAGCCTGCGACAGGGCTACAATGAGCAGTTCTTC
size: -; V: TRBV2; D: -; J: TRBJ1-5; CDR3: CASSEAFPGTAFNQPQHF; DNA: TGTGCCAGCAGTGAAGCGTTTCCAGGTACAGCCTTCAATCAGCCCCAGCATTTT
size: -; V: TRBV19; D: -; J: TRBJ1-2; CDR3: CASSSSETRTANYGYTF; DNA: TGTGCCAGTAGTTCCTCCGAAACTCGGACAGCTAACTATGGCTACACCTTC
size: -; V: TRBV5-1; D: -; J: TRBJ2-4; CDR3: CASQEVGAGEKNIQYF; DNA: TGCGCCAGCCAAGAGGTTGGGGCAGGGGAGAAAAACATTCAGTACTTC
size: -; V: TRBV6-5; D: TRBD2; J: TRBJ2-3; CDR3: CASRGLAGMDTQYF; DNA: TGTGCCAGCAGGGGACTAGCGGGGATGGATACGCAGTATTTT
size: -; V: TRBV2; D: -; J: TRBJ1-1; CDR3: CASSLWERFMNTEAFF; DNA: TGTGCCAGCAGCCTATGGGAGCGATTCATGAACACTGAAGCTTTCTTT
size: -; V: TRBV6-5; D: TRBD1; J: TRBJ1-1; CDR3: CASTRTGVAEAFF; DNA: TGTGCCAGCACCCGGACAGGGGTAGCTGAAGCTTTCTTT
size: -; V: TRBV19; D: -; J: TRBJ2-7; CDR3: CASSINPDSSYEQYF; DNA: TGTGCCAGTAGTATCAACCCCGACAGTTCCTACGAGCAGTACTTC
size: -; V: TRBV5-1; D: TRBD1; J: TRBJ1-3; CDR3: CASSQEQGRNTIYF; DNA: TGCGCCAGCAGCCAGGAACAGGGGAGAAACACCATATATTTT
size: -; V: TRBV6-6; D: TRBD1; J: TRBJ1-3; CDR3: CASMGDRISGNTIYF; DNA: TGTGCCAGCATGGGGGACAGAATCTCTGGAAACACCATATATTTT
size: once; V: TRBV11-3; D: -; J: TRBJ2-1; CDR3: CASSLDQANEQFF; DNA: TGTGCCAGCAGCTTAGATCAAGCTAATGAGCAGTTCTTC
size: -; V: TRBV3-1/TRBV3-2; D: TRBD2; J: TRBJ2-7; CDR3: CASGKGLAGDYEQYF; DNA: TGTGCCAGCGGAAAGGGACTAGCGGGAGATTACGAGCAGTACTTC
size: -; V: TRBV18; D: -; J: TRBJ1-5; CDR3: CASSPSGLVNQPQHF; DNA: TGTGCCAGCTCACCATCAGGCCTGGTTAATCAGCCCCAGCATTTT
size: -; V: TRBV12-3/TRBV12-4; D: -; J: TRBJ1-1; CDR3: CASPRGGEAFF; DNA: TGTGCCAGCCCGAGGGGGGGGGAAGCTTTCTTT
size: -; V: TRBV12-3/TRBV12-4; D: -; J: TRBJ1-1; CDR3: CASRVTGNTEAFF; DNA: TGTGCCAGCAGGGTGACAGGGAACACTGAAGCTTTCTTT
size: -; V: TRBV15; D: -; J: TRBJ2-5; CDR3: CATSRDRAGGAETQYF; DNA: TGTGCCACCAGCAGAGATCGGGCTGGGGGCGCGGAGACCCAGTACTTC
size: -; V: TRBV14; D: -; J: TRBJ1-6; CDR3: CASSQDEWGRTDFYNSPLHF; DNA: TGTGCCAGCAGCCAAGACGAGTGGGGCAGGACAGACTTCTATAATTCACCCCTCCACTTT
size: once; V: TRBV18; D: -; J: TRBJ1-1; CDR3: CASSWEIQPVAEAFF; DNA: TGTGCCAGCTCCTGGGAGATACAGCCGGTAGCTGAAGCTTTCTTT
size: -; V: TRBV5-6; D: -; J: TRBJ2-5; CDR3: CASSARRGTQYF; DNA: TGTGCCAGCAGCGCCAGGAGGGGGACCCAGTACTTC
size: -; V: TRBV19; D: -; J: TRBJ1-5; CDR3: CASSIGRYSNQPQHF; DNA: TGTGCCAGTAGTATCGGTAGATATAGCAATCAGCCCCAGCATTTT
size: -; V: TRBV12-2; D: -; J: TRBJ2-7; CDR3: CASRLFGGGRAYEQYF; DNA: TGTGCAAGTCGCTTATTCGGAGGCGGGAGGGCCTACGAGCAGTACTTC
size: -; V: TRBV19; D: TRBD1; J: TRBJ1-4; CDR3: CASSISGTATTNEKLFF; DNA: TGTGCCAGTAGTATCTCCGGGACAGCCACAACTAATGAAAAACTGTTTTTT
size: -; V: TRBV5-1; D: TRBD2; J: TRBJ2-1; CDR3: CASSPPWGGGNNEQFF; DNA: TGCGCCAGCAGCCCCCCGTGGGGGGGAGGTAACAATGAGCAGTTCTTC
size: -; V: TRBV19; D: TRBD2; J: TRBJ2-3; CDR3: CASSMGTSGLRQYF; DNA: TGTGCCAGTAGTATGGGGACTAGCGGACTCAGGCAGTATTTT
size: -; V: TRBV7-9; D: -; J: TRBJ1-6; CDR3: CASSRLGGYNSPLHF; DNA: TGTGCCAGCAGCCGGTTGGGCGGGTATAATTCACCCCTCCACTTT
size: -; V: TRBV7-8; D: TRBD1; J: TRBJ1-2; CDR3: CASSFPGTGDSGYTF; DNA: TGTGCCAGCAGCTTCCCCGGGACAGGGGACTCTGGCTACACCTTC
size: -; V: TRBV19; D: TRBD2; J: TRBJ2-5; CDR3: CASRGGREETQYF; DNA: TGTGCCAGTAGAGGTGGGAGGGAAGAGACCCAGTACTTC
size: -; V: TRBV19; D: TRBD1; J: TRBJ1-2; CDR3: CASSSRDRISLNYGYTF; DNA: TGTGCCAGTAGTTCGCGGGACAGGATTTCCCTTAACTATGGCTACACCTTC
size: -; V: TRBV6-5; D: TRBD2; J: TRBJ2-5; CDR3: CASKSRGAGMETQYF; DNA: TGTGCCAGCAAGAGTCGCGGAGCGGGAATGGAGACCCAGTACTTC
size: once; V: TRBV19; D: TRBD2; J: TRBJ2-2; CDR3: CASSIAGTSFPGELFF; DNA: TGTGCCAGTAGTATAGCCGGGACTAGCTTTCCCGGGGAGCTGTTTTTT
size: -; V: TRBV6-2/TRBV6-3; D: TRBD1; J: TRBJ1-1; CDR3: CASSYHSTGGNTEAFF; DNA: TGTGCCAGCAGTTACCACTCGACAGGGGGGAACACTGAAGCTTTCTTT
size: -; V: TRBV7-2; D: TRBD1; J: TRBJ1-5; CDR3: CASRAQGNQPQHF; DNA: TGTGCCAGCAGGGCACAGGGGAATCAGCCCCAGCATTTT
size: -; V: TRBV6-2/TRBV6-3; D: -; J: TRBJ2-7; CDR3: CASSYGAGISYEQYF; DNA: TGTGCCAGCAGTTACGGGGCCGGTATCTCCTACGAGCAGTACTTC
size: -; V: TRBV6-5; D: -; J: TRBJ2-1; CDR3: CASMAWPEQFF; DNA: TGTGCCAGCATGGCCTGGCCCGAGCAGTTCTTC
size: -; V: TRBV5-6; D: -; J: TRBJ2-7; CDR3: CASRCEEQYF; DNA: TGTGCCAGCAGATGCGAGGAGCAGTACTTC
size: -; V: TRBV3-1/TRBV3-2; D: -; J: TRBJ1-1; CDR3: CASSQAGVAEAFF; DNA: TGTGCCAGCAGCCAAGCCGGGGTGGCTGAAGCTTTCTTT
size: -; V: TRBV5-6; D: -; J: TRBJ2-3; CDR3: CASSLGRTSTDTQYF; DNA: TGTGCCAGCAGCTTGGGGAGAACTAGCACAGATACGCAGTATTTT
size: -; V: TRBV5-1; D: TRBD2; J: TRBJ2-1; CDR3: CASSLRLAAGGEQFF; DNA: TGCGCCAGCAGCTTGAGACTAGCGGCGGGGGGTGAGCAGTTCTTC